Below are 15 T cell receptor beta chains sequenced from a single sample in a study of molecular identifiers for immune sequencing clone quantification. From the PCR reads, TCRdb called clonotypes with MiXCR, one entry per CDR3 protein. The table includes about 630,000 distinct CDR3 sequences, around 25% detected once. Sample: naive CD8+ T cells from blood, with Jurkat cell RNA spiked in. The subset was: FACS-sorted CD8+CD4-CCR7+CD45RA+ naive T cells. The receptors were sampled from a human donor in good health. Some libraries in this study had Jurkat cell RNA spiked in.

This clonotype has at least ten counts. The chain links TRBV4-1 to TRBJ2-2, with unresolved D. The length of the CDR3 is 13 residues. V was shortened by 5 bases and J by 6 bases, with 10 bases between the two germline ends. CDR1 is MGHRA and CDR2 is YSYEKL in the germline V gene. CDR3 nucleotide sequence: TGCGCCAGCAGCGTTTTGGGATCCGGGGAGCTGTTTTTT. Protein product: CASSVLGSGELFF.

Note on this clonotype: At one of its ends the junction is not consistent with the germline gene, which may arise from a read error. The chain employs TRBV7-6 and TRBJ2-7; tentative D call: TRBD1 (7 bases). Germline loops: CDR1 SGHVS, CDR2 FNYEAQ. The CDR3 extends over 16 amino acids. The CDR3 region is CASSPDRDSLSGERYF. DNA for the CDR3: TGTGCCAGCAGCCCAGACCGGGACAGCCTATCGGGGGAGCGGTACTTC. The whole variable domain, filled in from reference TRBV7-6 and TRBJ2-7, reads GAGVSQSPRYKVTKRGQDVALRCDPISGHVSLYWYRQALGQGPEFLTYFNYEAQQDKSGLPNDRFSAERPEGSISTLTIQRTEQRDSAMYRCASSPDRDSLSGERYFGPGTRLTVT.

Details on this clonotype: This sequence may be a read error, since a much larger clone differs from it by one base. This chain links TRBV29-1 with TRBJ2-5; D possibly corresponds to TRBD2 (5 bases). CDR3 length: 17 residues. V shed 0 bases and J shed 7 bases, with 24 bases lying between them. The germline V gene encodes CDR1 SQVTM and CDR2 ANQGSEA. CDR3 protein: CSVEDPSGGIKGGTQYF. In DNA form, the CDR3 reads TGCAGCGTTGAAGATCCCTCTGGCGGAATCAAAGGAGGGACCCAGTACTTC.

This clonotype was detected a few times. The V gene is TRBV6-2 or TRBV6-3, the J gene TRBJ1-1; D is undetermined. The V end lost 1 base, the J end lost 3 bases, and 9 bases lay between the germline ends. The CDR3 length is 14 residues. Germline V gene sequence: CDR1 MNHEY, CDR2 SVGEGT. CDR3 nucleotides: TGTGCCAGCAGTTACTTGGAAATCTACACTGAAGCTTTCTTT. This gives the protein CASSYLEIYTEAFF.

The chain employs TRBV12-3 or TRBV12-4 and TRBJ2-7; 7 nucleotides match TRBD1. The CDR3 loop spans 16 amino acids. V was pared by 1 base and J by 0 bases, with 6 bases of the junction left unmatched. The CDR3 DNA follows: TGTGCCAGCAGTTTAGTTTCGGCAGGGGGCTCCTACGAGCAGTACTTC. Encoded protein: CASSLVSAGGSYEQYF.

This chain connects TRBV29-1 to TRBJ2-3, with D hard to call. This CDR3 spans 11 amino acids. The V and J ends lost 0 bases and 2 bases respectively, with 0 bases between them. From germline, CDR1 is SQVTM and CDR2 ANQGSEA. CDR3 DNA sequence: TGCAGCGTTGAAGACACAGATACGCAGTATTTT. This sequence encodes CSVEDTDTQYF.

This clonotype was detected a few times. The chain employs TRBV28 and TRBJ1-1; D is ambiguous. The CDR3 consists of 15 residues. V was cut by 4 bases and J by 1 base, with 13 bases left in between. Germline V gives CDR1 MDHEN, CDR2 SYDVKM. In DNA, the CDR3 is TGTGCCAGCAGTTCATCAATTGACGGGAACACTGAAGCTTTCTTT. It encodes CASSSSIDGNTEAFF.

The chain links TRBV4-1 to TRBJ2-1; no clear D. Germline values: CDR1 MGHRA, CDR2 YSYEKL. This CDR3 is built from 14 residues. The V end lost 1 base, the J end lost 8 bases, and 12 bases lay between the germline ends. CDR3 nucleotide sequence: TGCGCCAGCAGCCAAGTTAACGGCCGCGATGAGCAGTTCTTC. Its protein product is CASSQVNGRDEQFF.

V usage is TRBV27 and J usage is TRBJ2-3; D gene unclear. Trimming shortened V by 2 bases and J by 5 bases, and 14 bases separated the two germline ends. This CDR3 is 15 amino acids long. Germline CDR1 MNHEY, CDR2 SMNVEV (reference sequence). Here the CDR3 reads CASSLMGILIDTQYF. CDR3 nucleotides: TGTGCCAGCAGTTTAATGGGGATTCTGATAGATACGCAGTATTTT.

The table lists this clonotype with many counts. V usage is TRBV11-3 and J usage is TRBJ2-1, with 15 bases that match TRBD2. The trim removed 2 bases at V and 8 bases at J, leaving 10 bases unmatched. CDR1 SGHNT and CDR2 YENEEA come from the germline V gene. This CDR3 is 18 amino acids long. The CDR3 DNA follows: TGTGCCAGCAGCTTAAATCCCGGACTAGCGGGAGGGCCTTATGAGCAGTTCTTC. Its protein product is CASSLNPGLAGGPYEQFF.

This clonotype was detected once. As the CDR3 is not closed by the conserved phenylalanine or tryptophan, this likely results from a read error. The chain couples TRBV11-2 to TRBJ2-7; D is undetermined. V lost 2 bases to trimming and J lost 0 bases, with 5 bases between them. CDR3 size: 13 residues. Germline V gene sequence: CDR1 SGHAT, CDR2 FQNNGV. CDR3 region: CASSLRHSYEQYS. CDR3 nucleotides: TGTGCCAGCAGCTTACGGCACTCCTACGAGCAGTACTCC.

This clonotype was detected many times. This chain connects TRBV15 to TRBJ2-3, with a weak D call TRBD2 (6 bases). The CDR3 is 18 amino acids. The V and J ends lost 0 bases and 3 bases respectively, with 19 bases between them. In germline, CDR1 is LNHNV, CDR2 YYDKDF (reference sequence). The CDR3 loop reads CATSRDRDGGGGTDTQYF. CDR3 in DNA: TGTGCCACCAGCAGAGATAGGGACGGGGGAGGAGGTACAGATACGCAGTATTTT.

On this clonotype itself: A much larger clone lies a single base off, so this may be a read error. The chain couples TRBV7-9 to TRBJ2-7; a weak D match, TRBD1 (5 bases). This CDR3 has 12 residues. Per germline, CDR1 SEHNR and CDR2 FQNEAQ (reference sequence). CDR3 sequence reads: CTSSLTVSEQYF. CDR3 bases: TGTACCAGCAGCTTGACAGTGTCCGAGCAGTACTTC.

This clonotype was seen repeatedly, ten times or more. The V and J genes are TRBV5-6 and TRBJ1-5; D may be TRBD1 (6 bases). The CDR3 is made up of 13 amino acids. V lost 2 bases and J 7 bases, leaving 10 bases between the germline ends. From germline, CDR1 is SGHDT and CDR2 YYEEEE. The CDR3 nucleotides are TGTGCCAGCAGCTTTGGGGGGGGCCAGCCCCAGCATTTT. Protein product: CASSFGGGQPQHF.

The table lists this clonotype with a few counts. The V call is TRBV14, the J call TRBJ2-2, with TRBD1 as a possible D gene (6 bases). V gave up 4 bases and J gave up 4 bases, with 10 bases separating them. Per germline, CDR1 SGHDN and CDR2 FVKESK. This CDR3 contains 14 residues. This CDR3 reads CASSLQGVTGELFF. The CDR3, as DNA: TGTGCCAGCAGCCTACAGGGCGTCACCGGGGAGCTGTTTTTT.